What follows are 28 T cell receptor beta chains derived from one specimen sequenced in a study of cytotoxic CD8 clonotypes in ibrutinib-treated CLL. Profiled with immunoSEQ multiplex PCR; TCRdb holds only in-frame clones, not every one. The sample lists about 70,000 clones, around nine tenths occurring once. The sample here was PBMCs, taken after 12 months of ibrutinib treatment. These receptors originate from a human donor with chronic lymphocytic leukemia.

The rearrangement joins TRBV29-1 to TRBJ2-1; TRBD2 aligns across 9 bases. V trimming: 4 bases; J trimming: 5 bases; junction bases outside the gene matches: 9. The CDR3 extends over 15 amino acids. Germline-derived CDR1 and CDR2 are SQVTM and ANQGSEA. This chain's CDR3 is CSVGDWAGGHNEQFF. The DNA of the CDR3 is TGCAGCGTTGGGGACTGGGCGGGAGGGCACAATGAGCAGTTCTTC.

The chain links TRBV2 to TRBJ2-3, with D tentatively TRBD1 (6 bases). V dropped 6 bases and J dropped 5 bases, with 12 bases sitting between them. This CDR3 is 13 amino acids long. CDR1 is SNHLY and CDR2 is FYNNEI in the germline V gene. The CDR3 loop reads CASSRGSGDTQYF. CDR3 bases: TGTGCCAGCAGCAGGGGAAGCGGAGATACGCAGTATTTT. The full variable domain, completed using reference TRBV2 and TRBJ2-3, is EPEVTQTPSHQVTQMGQEVILRCVPISNHLYFYWYRQILGQKVEFLVSFYNNEISEKSEIFDDQFSVERPDGSNFTLKIRSTKLEDSAMYFCASSRGSGDTQYFGPGTRLTVL.

The chain couples TRBV7-7 to TRBJ2-1; TRBD2 aligns across 9 bases. CDR1 and CDR2 from the germline V gene are SSHAT and FNYEAQ (reference sequence). The trim removed 5 bases at V and 8 bases at J, leaving 10 bases unmatched. This CDR3 is built from 15 residues. CDR3 sequence reads: CASSPRTSVGDEQFF. CDR3 in DNA: TGTGCCAGCAGCCCTCGGACTAGCGTTGGCGATGAGCAGTTCTTC.

This rearrangement joins TRBV27 to TRBJ1-5; D is undetermined. The germline V gene encodes CDR1 MNHEY and CDR2 SMNVEV (reference sequence). The CDR3 has 12 amino acids. Trimming shortened V by 8 bases and J by 1 base, and 6 bases separated the two germline ends. The CDR3 DNA is TGTGCCAGCCGCTCCAGCAATCAGCCCCAGCATTTT. This codes for CASRSSNQPQHF.

The chain links TRBV7-2 to TRBJ2-2, with D maybe TRBD1 (6 bases). V lost 1 base and J 6 bases, leaving 9 bases between the germline ends. Germline-derived CDR1 and CDR2 are SGHTA and FQGNSA. There are 14 residues in the CDR3. CDR3 residues: CASSLDQGPGELFF. CDR3 nucleotides: TGTGCCAGCAGCTTAGACCAGGGGCCCGGGGAGCTGTTTTTT.

V gene TRBV5-1 combines with J gene TRBJ2-5, with D maybe TRBD2 (5 bases). CDR1 SGHRS and CDR2 YFSETQ come from the germline V gene. V shed 0 bases and J shed 7 bases, with 13 bases lying between them. The CDR3 totals 14 residues. The CDR3 nucleotides read TGCGCCAGCAGCTTGGATTTGGGAGTAAGGACCCAGTACTTC. Translating gives CASSLDLGVRTQYF.

Points on this clone: The same CDR3 arises from other DNA sequences in this sample as well. The chain is built from TRBV13 and TRBJ1-2, with D unclear. This CDR3 spans 13 amino acids. V was shortened by 4 bases and J by 0 bases, with 6 bases between the two germline ends. The germline CDR1 and CDR2 sequences are PRHDT and FYEKMQ (reference sequence). The CDR3 DNA sequence: TGTGCCAGCAGCTCCGGGTCTAACTATGGCTACACCTTC. Protein product: CASSSGSNYGYTF.

This chain links TRBV15 with TRBJ1-3, with no clear D. Germline CDR1 and CDR2: LNHNV and YYDKDF (reference sequence). Trimming took off 3 bases at V and 0 bases at J, with 15 bases between the two ends. CDR3 length: 17 amino acids. CDR3 nucleotides: TGTGCCACCAGCAGTTTATTTTCGGACTACTCTGGAAACACCATATATTTT. Its protein is CATSSLFSDYSGNTIYF.

The V and J genes are TRBV21-1 and TRBJ2-5; the table's D gene call, TRBD2, was not cross checked with the DNA. TRBV21-1 is a recognized pseudogene. The length of the CDR3 is 17 residues. The CDR3 nucleotides are TGTGCCAGCAGCGTTCCCGGGACTAGCGGGGATCAAGAGACCCAGTACTTC. It specifies CASSVPGTSGDQETQYF.

This rearrangement joins TRBV5-8 to TRBJ1-2, with TRBD1 matching over 8 bases. The germline CDR1 and CDR2 sequences are SGHTS and YDEGEE. This CDR3 is 15 amino acids long. J was trimmed by 4 bases and V by 2 bases; bases with no gene match: 7. CDR3 region: CASSFGQGLVYGYTF. In DNA, the CDR3 is TGTGCCAGCAGCTTCGGACAGGGCCTGGTCTATGGCTACACCTTC.

V usage is TRBV6-1 and J usage is TRBJ2-5; 8 nucleotides line up with TRBD1. Looked up from germline, CDR1 is MNHNS and CDR2 is SASEGT. The V segment lost 5 bases and the J segment 5 bases; nucleotides outside the gene matches: 7. The CDR3 runs to 14 residues. CDR3 sequence: CASSPRTGKETQYF. CDR3 nucleotide sequence: TGTGCCAGCAGTCCCCGGACAGGGAAGGAGACCCAGTACTTC.

The chain has TRBV4-2 and TRBJ2-1; TRBD1 or TRBD2 may be the D gene (6 bases each). V shed 4 bases and J shed 7 bases, with 20 bases lying between them. CDR1 is LGHNA, CDR2 YNFKEQ, per germline. This CDR3 region has 16 residues. The chain's CDR3 is CASSRTSQGGSNEQFF. Here the CDR3 DNA reads TGTGCCAGCAGCCGGACTTCACAGGGAGGTTCGAATGAGCAGTTCTTC.

About this clone itself: The junction differs from germline at one of its ends, possibly a read error. The V and J genes are TRBV6-5 and TRBJ1-1, with 10 bases fitting TRBD1. The CDR3 runs 11 residues. Per germline, CDR1 MNHEY and CDR2 SVGAGI. The CDR3 is CASSWTGGCVF. Here the CDR3 DNA reads TGTGCCAGCAGTTGGACAGGGGGTTGCGTCTTT.

This chain connects TRBV6-1 to TRBJ1-1; 9 nucleotides line up with TRBD1. Looked up from germline, CDR1 is MNHNS and CDR2 is SASEGT. V shed 5 bases and J 3 bases; nucleotides not matched to a gene: 4. CDR3 length equals 14 residues. CDR3 sequence (DNA): TGTGCCAGCAGTCGACAGGGGGGACACACTGAAGCTTTCTTT. This codes for CASSRQGGHTEAFF.

V and J are TRBV2 and TRBJ2-3; 10 bases fit TRBD2. Germline lookup yields CDR1 SNHLY and CDR2 FYNNEI. This CDR3 region has 15 residues. Trimming cost V 7 bases and J 4 bases; bases outside gene matches: 8. The CDR3 spells CASTLGLAGADTQYF. CDR3 DNA sequence: TGTGCCAGCACCCTTGGTCTAGCGGGGGCAGATACGCAGTATTTT. Full variable domain (rest looked up from reference TRBV2 and TRBJ2-3): EPEVTQTPSHQVTQMGQEVILRCVPISNHLYFYWYRQILGQKVEFLVSFYNNEISEKSEIFDDQFSVERPDGSNFTLKIRSTKLEDSAMYFCASTLGLAGADTQYFGPGTRLTVL.

The J gene is TRBJ2-3, the V gene TRBV7-2; no firm D call. The germline V gene encodes CDR1 SGHTA and CDR2 FQGNSA. This CDR3 region has 13 residues. V was shortened by 5 bases and J by 2 bases, with 8 bases between the two germline ends. CDR3 in amino acids: CASSRSPTDTQYF. The CDR3 nucleotides read TGTGCCAGCAGCCGTTCCCCCACAGATACGCAGTATTTT.

This clone showed up just once. The V and J genes are TRBV2 and TRBJ2-5; D remains unclear. V shed 2 bases and J shed 1 base, with 11 bases lying between them. The CDR3 spans 15 residues. Looked up from germline, CDR1 is SNHLY and CDR2 is FYNNEI. In nucleotides, the CDR3 is TGTGCCAGCAGTGAAAATCAGGTCGGCCAAGAGACCCAGTACTTC. This translates into CASSENQVGQETQYF.

The CDR3 DNA reads as TGTGCCAGCAGCACCAGACAGAATTTTAACTATGGCTACACCTTC. Protein product: CASSTRQNFNYGYTF. The J gene is TRBJ1-2, the V gene TRBV11-3; D is perhaps TRBD1 (5 bases). The CDR3 is 15 amino acids. Trimming stripped 5 bases from V and 1 base from J, with 14 bases between. Germline V gene sequence: CDR1 SGHNT, CDR2 YENEEA. Full variable domain (remainder filled in from reference TRBV11-3 and TRBJ1-2): EAGVVQSPRYKIIEKKQPVAFWCNPISGHNTLYWYLQNLGQGPELLIRYENEEAVDDSQLPKDRFSAERLKGVDSTLKIQPAELGDSAVYLCASSTRQNFNYGYTFGSGTRLTVV.

This sequence joins TRBV5-1 and TRBJ2-7; 8 bases map to TRBD2. Trimming cost V 0 bases and J 6 bases; bases outside gene matches: 8. The germline V gene has CDR1 SGHRS and CDR2 YFSETQ. The CDR3 sequence is 15 residues long. CDR3 sequence reads: CASSLASGSFSEQYF. The CDR3 DNA is TGCGCCAGCAGCTTGGCCAGCGGGAGTTTTAGCGAGCAGTACTTC.

With respect to this clone: Other DNA sequences in this sample translate to the same CDR3. The chain has TRBV28 and TRBJ1-1; D is perhaps TRBD1 (6 bases). The CDR3 contains 15 residues. Germline CDR1 MDHEN, CDR2 SYDVKM. V was cut by 9 bases and J by 3 bases, with 20 bases left in between. CDR3: CASSTFGRGDTEAFF. CDR3 bases: TGTGCCAGTAGTACCTTCGGGAGGGGGGACACTGAAGCTTTCTTT.

The chain uses TRBV7-2 and TRBJ1-1, with TRBD1 as a possible D gene (6 bases). In germline, CDR1 is SGHTA, CDR2 FQGNSA. Trimming removed 3 bases from V and 0 bases from J, with 8 bases in between. CDR3 length: 14 residues. The CDR3 region has the DNA TGTGCCAGCAGCTTCGGACAGTTGAACACTGAAGCTTTCTTT. Protein: CASSFGQLNTEAFF.

V usage is TRBV18 and J usage is TRBJ2-5; TRBD1 might be the D (5 bases). The V gene's germline CDR1 is KGHSH and CDR2 LQKENI. The length of the CDR3 is 12 residues. V shed 1 base and J shed 5 bases, with 5 bases lying between them. CDR3 DNA sequence: TGTGCCAGCTCACCACAGGGGGAGACCCAGTACTTC. This sequence encodes CASSPQGETQYF.

The chain is built from TRBV7-6 and TRBJ2-7; 8 nucleotides line up with TRBD2. From germline, CDR1 is SGHVS and CDR2 FNYEAQ. This CDR3 spans 16 amino acids. J lost 2 bases, V lost 4 bases, and 10 bases had no gene match. The CDR3 DNA is TGTGCCAGCAGCTATACCGGGACTAGGGGCCCCTACGAGCAGTACTTC. Translating it yields CASSYTGTRGPYEQYF.

This rearrangement joins TRBV6-6 to TRBJ2-7; D unresolved. V lost 7 bases to trimming and J lost 0 bases, with 10 bases between them. The germline V gene has CDR1 MNHNY and CDR2 SVGAGI (reference sequence). The CDR3 is 13 residues long. The CDR3 here is CASNPGFSYEQYF. CDR3 in DNA: TGTGCCAGCAACCCCGGGTTCTCCTACGAGCAGTACTTC.

CDR3 in amino acids: CASSLGLDRDTQYF. In nucleotides, the CDR3 is TGCGCCAGCAGCTTGGGACTCGACCGAGATACGCAGTATTTT. J is TRBJ2-3 and V is TRBV5-1; D not certain. In germline, CDR1 is SGHRS, CDR2 YFSETQ. V dropped 0 bases and J dropped 5 bases, with 10 bases sitting between them. There are 14 residues in the CDR3. The full variable domain, completed using reference TRBV5-1 and TRBJ2-3, is KAGVTQTPRYLIKTRGQQVTLSCSPISGHRSVSWYQQTPGQGLQFLFEYFSETQRNKGNFPGRFSGRQFSNSRSEMNVSTLELGDSALYLCASSLGLDRDTQYFGPGTRLTVL.

This sequence joins TRBV5-1 and TRBJ2-5; D gene uncertain. The tail of the sequence fits TRBJ2-7 better, so the J call may be wrong. The germline gives CDR1 SGHRS, CDR2 YFSETQ. This CDR3 has 15 residues. CDR3 sequence: CASSFLLKSSYEQYF. Written as DNA, the CDR3 is TGCGCCAGCAGCTTTCTCCTCAAGAGCTCCTACGAGCAGTACTTC.

This clone has more than one count but fewer than ten. The CDR3 DNA reads TGTGCCAGTAAAGACCGAGCAACTAATGAAAAACTGTTTTTT. It yields the protein CASKDRATNEKLFF. The chain couples TRBV19 to TRBJ1-4; D not certain. This CDR3 region has 14 residues. Deletions cut 7 bases from V and 0 bases from J, with 9 bases between. The germline gives CDR1 LNHDA, CDR2 SQIVND (reference sequence).

The chain links TRBV7-3 to TRBJ1-2, with 7 positions matching TRBD1. The CDR3 loop spans 18 amino acids. V was pared by 5 bases and J by 4 bases, with 19 bases of the junction left unmatched. Germline loops: CDR1 SGHTA, CDR2 FQGTGA. CDR3 protein: CASSREYSGPGQSYGYTF. The DNA for the CDR3 is TGTGCCAGCAGCCGCGAATACTCCGGACCGGGACAGTCCTATGGCTACACCTTC. Using reference TRBV7-3 and TRBJ1-2 for the parts outside the CDR3, the full variable domain is GAGVSQTPSNKVTEKGKYVELRCDPISGHTALYWYRQSLGQGPEFLIYFQGTGAADDSGLPNDRFFAVRPEGSVSTLKIQRTERGDSAVYLCASSREYSGPGQSYGYTFGSGTRLTVV.